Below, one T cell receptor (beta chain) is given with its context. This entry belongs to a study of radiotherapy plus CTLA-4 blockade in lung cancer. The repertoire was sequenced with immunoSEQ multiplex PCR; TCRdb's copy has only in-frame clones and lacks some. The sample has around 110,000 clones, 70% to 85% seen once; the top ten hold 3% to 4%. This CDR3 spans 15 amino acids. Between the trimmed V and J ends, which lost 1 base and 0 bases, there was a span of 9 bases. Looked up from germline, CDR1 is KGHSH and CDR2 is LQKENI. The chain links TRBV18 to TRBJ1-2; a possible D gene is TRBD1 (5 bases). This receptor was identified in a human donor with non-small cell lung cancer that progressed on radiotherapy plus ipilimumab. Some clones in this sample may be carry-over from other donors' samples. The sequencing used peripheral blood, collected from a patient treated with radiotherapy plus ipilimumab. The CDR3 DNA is TGTGCCAGCTCACCACTCGACAGTACTAACTATGGCTACACCTTC. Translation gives CASSPLDSTNYGYTF. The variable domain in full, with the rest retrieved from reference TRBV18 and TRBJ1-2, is NAGVMQNPRHLVRRRGQEARLRCSPMKGHSHVYWYRQLPEEGLKFMVYLQKENIIDESGMPKERFSAEFPKEGPSILRIQQVVRGDSAAYFCASSPLDSTNYGYTFGSGTRLTVV.